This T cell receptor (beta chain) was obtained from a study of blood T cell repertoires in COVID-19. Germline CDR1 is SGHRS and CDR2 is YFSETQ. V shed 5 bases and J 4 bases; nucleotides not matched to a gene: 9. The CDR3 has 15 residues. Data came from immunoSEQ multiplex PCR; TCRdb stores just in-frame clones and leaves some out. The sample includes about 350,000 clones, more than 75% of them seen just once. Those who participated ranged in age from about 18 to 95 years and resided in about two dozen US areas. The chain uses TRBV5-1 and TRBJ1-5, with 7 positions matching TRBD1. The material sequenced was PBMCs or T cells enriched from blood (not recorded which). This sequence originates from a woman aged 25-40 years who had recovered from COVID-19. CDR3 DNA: TGCGCCAGCAGGCCGGACACAGGGGTGAATCAGCCCCAGCATTTT. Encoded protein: CASRPDTGVNQPQHF.